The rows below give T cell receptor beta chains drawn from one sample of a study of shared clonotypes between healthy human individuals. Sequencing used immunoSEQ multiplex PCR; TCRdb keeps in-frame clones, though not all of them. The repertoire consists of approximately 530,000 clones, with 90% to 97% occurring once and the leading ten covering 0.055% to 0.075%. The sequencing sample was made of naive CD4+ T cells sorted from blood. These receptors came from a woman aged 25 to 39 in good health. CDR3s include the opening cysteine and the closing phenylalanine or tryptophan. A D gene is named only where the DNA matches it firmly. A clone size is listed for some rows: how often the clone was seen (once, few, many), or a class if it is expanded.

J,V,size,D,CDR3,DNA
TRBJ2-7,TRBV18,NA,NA,CASSRGGERAYEQYF,TGTGCCAGCTCACGGGGCGGGGAGCGGGCCTACGAGCAGTACTTC
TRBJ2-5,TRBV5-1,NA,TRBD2,CARSGLAGQETQYF,TGCGCCAGGAGTGGGCTAGCGGGCCAAGAGACCCAGTACTTC
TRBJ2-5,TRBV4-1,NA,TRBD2,CASSQESPPSGGQQTQYF,TGCGCCAGCAGCCAAGAGAGCCCCCCTAGCGGAGGACAACAGACCCAGTACTTC
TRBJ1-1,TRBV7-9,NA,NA,CASSFSDGNTEAFF,TGTGCCAGCAGCTTCTCCGACGGTAACACTGAAGCTTTCTTT
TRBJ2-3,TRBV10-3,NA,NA,CAISEPRADTQYF,TGTGCCATCAGTGAACCTCGCGCAGATACGCAGTATTTT
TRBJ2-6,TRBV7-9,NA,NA,CASSPRRASGANVLTF,TGTGCCAGCAGCCCCCGTAGGGCCTCTGGGGCCAACGTCCTGACTTTC
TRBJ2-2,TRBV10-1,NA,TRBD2,CASSEGGGRVGELFF,TGCGCCAGCAGTGAGGGGGGAGGGCGAGTCGGGGAGCTGTTTTTT
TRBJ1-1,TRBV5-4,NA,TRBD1,CASSPAGTGRTEAFF,TGTGCCAGCAGCCCGGCCGGGACAGGGAGGACTGAAGCTTTCTTT
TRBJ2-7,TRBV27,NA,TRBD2,CASSLLAGVTYEQYF,TGTGCCAGCAGTCTCTTGGCGGGAGTAACCTACGAGCAGTACTTC
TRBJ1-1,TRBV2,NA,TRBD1,CASKTGTGTEAFF,TGTGCCAGCAAAACCGGGACAGGGACTGAAGCTTTCTTT
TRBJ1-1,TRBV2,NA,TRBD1,CASSADRAQAFF,TGTGCCAGCAGTGCGGACAGGGCCCAAGCTTTCTTT
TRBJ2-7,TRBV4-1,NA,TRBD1,CASSQGYRGSYEQYF,TGCGCCAGCAGCCAAGGCTACAGGGGGTCCTACGAGCAGTACTTC
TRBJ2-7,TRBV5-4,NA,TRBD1,CASSLAAGGYGEQYF,TGTGCCAGCAGCTTGGCGGCAGGGGGTTATGGGGAGCAGTACTTC
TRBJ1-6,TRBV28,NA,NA,CASSWGNSPLHF,TGTGCCAGCAGCTGGGGTAATTCACCCCTCCACTTT
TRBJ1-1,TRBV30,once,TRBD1,CAWRGQGNSEAFF,TGTGCCTGGAGGGGACAGGGGAATTCTGAAGCTTTCTTT
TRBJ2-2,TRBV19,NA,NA,CASSPGRYTGELFF,TGTGCCAGTAGTCCGGGCCGGTACACCGGGGAGCTGTTTTTT
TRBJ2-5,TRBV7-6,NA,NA,CASAFGVQETQYF,TGTGCCAGCGCCTTTGGAGTCCAAGAGACCCAGTACTTC
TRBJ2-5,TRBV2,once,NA,CASIEGTRETQYF,TGTGCCAGCATAGAAGGGACTCGGGAGACCCAGTACTTC
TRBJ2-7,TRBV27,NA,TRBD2,CASTPLAGGPYEQYF,TGTGCCAGCACCCCACTAGCGGGAGGTCCCTACGAGCAGTACTTC
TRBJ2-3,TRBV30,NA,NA,CAWRLVAGSDTQYF,TGTGCCTGGAGACTAGTAGCAGGGTCCGATACGCAGTATTTT
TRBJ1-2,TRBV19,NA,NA,CASSLQVGPPYGYTF,TGTGCCAGTAGTCTCCAGGTAGGACCTCCTTATGGCTACACCTTC
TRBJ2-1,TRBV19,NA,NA,CASGGGGRGVNEQFF,TGTGCCAGTGGCGGTGGTGGGAGAGGGGTCAATGAGCAGTTCTTC
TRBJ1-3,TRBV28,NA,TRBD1,CASRTGTVSGNTIYF,TGTGCCAGCAGAACCGGGACAGTGTCAGGAAACACCATATATTTT
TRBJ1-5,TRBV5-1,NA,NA,CASSPRGGNQPQHF,TGCGCCAGCAGCCCCCGGGGAGGCAATCAGCCCCAGCATTTT
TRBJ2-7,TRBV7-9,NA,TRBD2,CAAASGMLSYEQYF,TGTGCCGCGGCTAGCGGGATGCTCTCCTACGAGCAGTACTTC
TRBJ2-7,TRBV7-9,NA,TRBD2,CASARSGIYEQYF,TGTGCCAGCGCCCGTAGCGGGATTTACGAGCAGTACTTC
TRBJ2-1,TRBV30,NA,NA,CAWSVGGPSDQFF,TGTGCCTGGAGTGTTGGTGGGCCTTCGGACCAGTTCTTC
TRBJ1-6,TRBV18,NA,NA,CASSLQGRNSPLHF,TGTGCCAGCTCCCTACAGGGAAGGAATTCACCCCTCCACTTT
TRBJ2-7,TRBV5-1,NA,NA,CASSLVFESYEQYF,TGCGCCAGCAGCTTGGTCTTCGAATCCTACGAGCAGTACTTC
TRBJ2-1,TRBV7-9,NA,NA,CASSPHTQDNEQFF,TGTGCCAGCAGCCCCCATACCCAGGACAATGAGCAGTTCTTC
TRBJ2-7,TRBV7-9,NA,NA,CASSQGGPNEQYF,TGTGCCAGCAGCCAAGGGGGTCCCAACGAGCAGTACTTC
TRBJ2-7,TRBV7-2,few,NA,CASSLQGPYEQYF,TGTGCCAGCAGCTTACAGGGGCCCTACGAGCAGTACTTC
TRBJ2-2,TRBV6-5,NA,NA,CASRVRRGETGELFF,TGTGCCAGCAGGGTGCGGCGGGGCGAAACCGGGGAGCTGTTTTTT
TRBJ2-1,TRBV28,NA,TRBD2,CASAASGLYNEQFF,TGTGCCAGCGCGGCTAGCGGGCTTTACAATGAGCAGTTCTTC
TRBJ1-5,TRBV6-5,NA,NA,CASRGPGGPQHF,TGTGCCAGCAGGGGCCCGGGGGGGCCCCAGCATTTT
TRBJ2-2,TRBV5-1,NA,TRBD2,CASSLVGGQETGELFF,TGCGCCAGCAGCTTGGTGGGAGGGCAGGAAACCGGGGAGCTGTTTTTT
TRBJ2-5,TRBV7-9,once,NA,CASSFRETTGTQYF,TGTGCCAGCAGCTTCAGGGAGACTACCGGGACCCAGTACTTC
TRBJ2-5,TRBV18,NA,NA,CASSPSAAYQETQYF,TGTGCCAGCTCACCATCCGCGGCGTACCAAGAGACCCAGTACTTC
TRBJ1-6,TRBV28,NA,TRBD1,CASSRGQGTSPLHF,TGTGCCAGCAGTCGCGGACAGGGGACGTCACCCCTCCACTTT
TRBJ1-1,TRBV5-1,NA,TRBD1,CASSSTGELNTEAFF,TGCGCCAGCAGCTCGACAGGGGAGTTGAACACTGAAGCTTTCTTT
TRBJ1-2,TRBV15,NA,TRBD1,CATSRDNSGQGAGPYGYTF,TGTGCCACCAGCAGAGATAATTCGGGACAGGGGGCCGGGCCCTATGGCTACACCTTC
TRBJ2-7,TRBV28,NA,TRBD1,CASSAPGQGTYEQYF,TGTGCCAGCAGTGCCCCGGGACAGGGGACATACGAGCAGTACTTC
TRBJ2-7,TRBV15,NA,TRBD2,CATSRDRRENYEQYF,TGTGCCACCAGCAGAGATCGGCGGGAGAACTACGAGCAGTACTTC
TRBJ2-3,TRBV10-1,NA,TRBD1,CASSKGQGEMDTQYF,TGCGCCAGCAGTAAGGGACAGGGGGAGATGGATACGCAGTATTTT
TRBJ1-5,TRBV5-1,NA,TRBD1,CASSLAGQGYQPQHF,TGCGCCAGCAGCTTGGCGGGACAGGGATATCAGCCCCAGCATTTT
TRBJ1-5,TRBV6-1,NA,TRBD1,CASTTGVSNQPQHF,TGTGCCAGCACGACAGGGGTTAGCAATCAGCCCCAGCATTTT
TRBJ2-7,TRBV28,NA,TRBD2,CASSSRLAGGQGPYEQYF,TGTGCCAGCAGTTCGAGACTAGCGGGAGGGCAGGGGCCCTACGAGCAGTACTTC
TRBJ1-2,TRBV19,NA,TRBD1,CASSSRQGANYGYTF,TGTGCCAGTAGTAGCCGACAGGGGGCCAACTATGGCTACACCTTC
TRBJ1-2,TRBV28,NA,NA,CASSSNSYTF,TGTGCCAGCAGTTCAAACAGTTACACCTTC
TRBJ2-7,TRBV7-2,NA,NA,CASSSGFIGNEQYF,TGTGCCAGCAGCTCAGGGTTTATAGGGAACGAGCAGTACTTC
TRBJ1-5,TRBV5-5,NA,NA,CASSLLAFGAIRSNQPQHF,TGTGCCAGCAGCTTGTTGGCGTTTGGGGCGATAAGGAGCAATCAGCCCCAGCATTTT
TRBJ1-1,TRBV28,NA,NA,CASSLSRPTEAFF,TGTGCCAGCAGTTTGTCCAGGCCCACTGAAGCTTTCTTT
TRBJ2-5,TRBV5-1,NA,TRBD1,CASSGGTVQETQYF,TGCGCCAGCAGCGGTGGGACAGTCCAAGAGACCCAGTACTTC
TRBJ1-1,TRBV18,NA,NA,CASSPPGLTEAFF,TGTGCCAGCTCACCACCGGGGTTGACTGAAGCTTTCTTT
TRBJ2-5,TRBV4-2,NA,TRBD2,CASSLTPSGRGETQYF,TGTGCCAGCAGCCTTACCCCTAGCGGGAGGGGGGAGACCCAGTACTTC
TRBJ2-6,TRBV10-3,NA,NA,CAISEGLLTGANVLTF,TGTGCCATCAGTGAGGGGCTGCTAACTGGGGCCAACGTCCTGACTTTC
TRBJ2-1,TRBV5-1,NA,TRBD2,CASGGTSGGGSYNEQFF,TGCGCCAGCGGCGGGACTAGCGGAGGTGGGTCCTACAATGAGCAGTTCTTC
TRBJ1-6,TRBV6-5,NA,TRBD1,CASSPDRVGSPLHF,TGTGCCAGCAGTCCGGACAGGGTTGGTTCACCCCTCCACTTT
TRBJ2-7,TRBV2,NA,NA,CASMRISSYEQYF,TGTGCCAGCATGCGGATAAGCTCCTACGAGCAGTACTTC